The 31 T cell receptor beta chains below all came from one sample that was sequenced in a study of T cells after yellow fever vaccination. Each CDR3 protein is one row after TCRdb ran MiXCR on the 5' RACE reads. The sample carries roughly 160,000 distinct CDR3 sequences, approximately 10% recorded once. This material consisted of CD8+ T cells sorted from PBMCs, taken 45 days after the yellow fever booster vaccination. These receptors were collected from a man in his late teens or twenties who received the YFV17D yellow fever vaccine.

This clonotype was picked up a small number of times. The CDR3 DNA is TGCAGCGTTGAGGAAGAGACCCAGTACTTC. Translation gives CSVEEETQYF. The chain joins TRBV29-1 to TRBJ2-5; D is uncertain. The germline CDR1 and CDR2 sequences are SQVTM and ANQGSEA. The CDR3 contains 10 residues. Trimming took off 3 bases at V and 3 bases at J, with 2 bases between the two ends.

The table lists this clonotype with a few counts. The CDR3 nucleotides are TGTGCCAGCAGTTCCGGCGGGGCATTCCAAGAGACCCAGTACTTC. It is translated as CASSSGGAFQETQYF. The chain combines TRBV12-3 or TRBV12-4 with TRBJ2-5; the D gene is possibly TRBD2 (6 bases). The V and J ends lost 4 bases and 1 base respectively, with 13 bases between them. CDR3 size: 15 residues.

This clonotype was counted only a few times. The chain combines TRBV7-8 with TRBJ2-5; TRBD1 matches 8 bases. Trimming took 5 bases from V and 3 from J; bases not matched to a gene: 5. The CDR3 runs 14 residues. Germline V gene sequence: CDR1 SGHVS, CDR2 FQNEAQ. The CDR3 is CASSTGQGKETQYF. CDR3 sequence (DNA): TGTGCCAGCAGCACCGGACAGGGAAAAGAGACCCAGTACTTC.

This clonotype has more than one count but fewer than ten. The chain links TRBV12-3 or TRBV12-4 to TRBJ2-7; D not resolved. Deletions cut 0 bases from V and 6 bases from J, with 6 bases between. The CDR3 is 12 residues long. The CDR3 here is CASSLAPGEQYF. The CDR3 DNA sequence: TGTGCCAGCAGTTTAGCGCCGGGCGAGCAGTACTTC.

The rearrangement links TRBV27 to TRBJ2-6, with D perhaps matching TRBD1 (6 bases). This CDR3 has 17 residues. Germline V gene sequence: CDR1 MNHEY, CDR2 SMNVEV (reference sequence). Between the trimmed V and J ends, which lost 7 bases and 0 bases, there was a span of 16 bases. DNA for the CDR3: TGTGCCAGCACCTTCCGGGACACGTACTCTGGGGCCAACGTCCTGACTTTC. It translates to CASTFRDTYSGANVLTF.

This clonotype was observed a handful of times. The chain combines TRBV4-3 with TRBJ1-4; D not certain. The V end was cut by 5 bases, the J end by 0 bases, with 10 bases between. Germline V gene sequence: CDR1 LGHNA, CDR2 YSLEER. The CDR3 contains 15 residues. The CDR3 here is CASSLDGATNEKLFF. The CDR3 region has the DNA TGCGCCAGCAGCTTAGACGGTGCAACTAATGAAAAACTGTTTTTT.

V is TRBV5-6 and J is TRBJ2-5, with 11 bases identical to TRBD1. V lost 3 bases to trimming and J lost 6 bases; unmatched junction nucleotides: 7. This CDR3 is 15 amino acids long. The V gene's germline CDR1 is SGHDT and CDR2 YYEEEE. DNA for the CDR3: TGTGCCAGCAGCTCGATTGGACAGGGGGCGAAGACCCAGTACTTC. Protein sequence: CASSSIGQGAKTQYF.

This clonotype showed up many times. J is TRBJ2-5 and V is TRBV5-1, with D possibly matching TRBD2 (6 bases). This CDR3 spans 13 amino acids. The germline V gene encodes CDR1 SGHRS and CDR2 YFSETQ. The CDR3 is CLQPGGFLETQYF. Here the CDR3 DNA reads TGCCTCCAGCCTGGGGGGTTCTTGGAGACCCAGTACTTC. The full variable domain, its missing parts supplied by reference TRBV5-1 and TRBJ2-5, is KAGVTQTPRYLIKTRGQQVTLSCSPISGHRSVSWYQQTPGQGLQFLFEYFSETQRNKGNFPGRFSGRQFSNSRSEMNVSTLELGDSALYLCLQPGGFLETQYFGPGTRLLVL.

This chain links TRBV11-3 with TRBJ2-5; 12 nucleotides match TRBD2. There are 17 residues in the CDR3. With V trimmed by 4 bases and J by 1 base, 7 bases remained unmatched. Germline CDR1 SGHNT, CDR2 YENEEA. CDR3 residues: CASSSGASGGAQETQYF. The CDR3 DNA is TGTGCCAGCAGCTCTGGGGCTAGCGGGGGGGCCCAAGAGACCCAGTACTTC.

This clonotype was seen more than once but under ten times. The V gene is TRBV2, the J gene TRBJ2-1; 12 positions agree with TRBD2. This CDR3 is 14 amino acids long. Per germline, CDR1 SNHLY and CDR2 FYNNEI. V shed 6 bases and J 6 bases; nucleotides not matched to a gene: 3. The CDR3 DNA reads TGTGCCAGCAGACTAGCGGGGGGACTCAATGAGCAGTTCTTC. Encoded protein: CASRLAGGLNEQFF. Looking up the rest from reference TRBV2 and TRBJ2-1 gives the full variable domain: EPEVTQTPSHQVTQMGQEVILRCVPISNHLYFYWYRQILGQKVEFLVSFYNNEISEKSEIFDDQFSVERPDGSNFTLKIRSTKLEDSAMYFCASRLAGGLNEQFFGPGTRLTVL.

The chain carries TRBV5-6 and TRBJ2-2; 8 bases map to TRBD1. Trimming at V came to 5 bases and at J to 4 bases, leaving 7 bases not matched to a gene. The CDR3 consists of 15 residues. Germline assignment: CDR1 SGHDT and CDR2 YYEEEE. CDR3 DNA sequence: TGTGCCAGCAGTGCCGGGACAGGATCCACCGGGGAGCTGTTTTTT. Translated: CASSAGTGSTGELFF.

DNA of the CDR3: TGCGCCAGCAGCCAAGGGCGGGGGAGGTCCTACGAGCAGTACTTC. Translating it yields CASSQGRGRSYEQYF. The gene calls are TRBV4-1 and TRBJ2-7, with 7 bases that match TRBD2. Germline V lookup: CDR1 MGHRA, CDR2 YSYEKL. This CDR3 is 15 amino acids long. With 1 base clipped from V and 1 base from J, the junction kept 4 bases outside the gene matches.

The chain joins TRBV4-3 to TRBJ2-6; no firm D call. This CDR3 has 16 amino acids. Germline V lookup: CDR1 LGHNA, CDR2 YSLEER. V lost 1 base and J 0 bases, leaving 7 bases between the germline ends. This chain's CDR3 is CASSQVYPSGANVLTF. CDR3 bases: TGCGCCAGCAGCCAAGTATATCCCTCTGGGGCCAACGTCCTGACTTTC.

The genes are TRBV7-6 and TRBJ1-1; 10 bases agree with TRBD1. The CDR3 consists of 15 residues. The trim removed 5 bases at V and 1 base at J, leaving 4 bases unmatched. Germline V CDR1 and CDR2: SGHVS, FNYEAQ. The CDR3: CASSVRQGANTEAFF. CDR3 bases: TGTGCCAGCAGCGTTCGACAGGGGGCGAACACTGAAGCTTTCTTT.

The table lists this clonotype with a few counts. The chain joins TRBV10-2 to TRBJ1-2; D remains ambiguous. CDR1 and CDR2 from the germline V gene are WSHSY and SAAADI. The CDR3 totals 13 residues. The V gene lost 4 bases and the J gene lost 5 bases, with 11 bases spanning the gap. This chain's CDR3 is CASSVGSSYGYTF. CDR3 nucleotides: TGCGCCAGCAGTGTGGGCAGCTCTTATGGCTACACCTTC.

This clonotype has more than one count but fewer than ten. The chain carries TRBV28 and TRBJ2-7, with D perhaps matching TRBD1 or TRBD2 (6 bases each). V dropped 8 bases and J dropped 2 bases, with 13 bases sitting between them. Germline V gene sequence: CDR1 MDHEN, CDR2 SYDVKM. The CDR3 consists of 13 residues. CDR3 sequence (DNA): TGTGCCAGCCGGGGGCAATTGGCCTACGAGCAGTACTTC. Residues: CASRGQLAYEQYF.

V usage is TRBV7-8 and J usage is TRBJ2-3; 9 nucleotides match TRBD2. This CDR3 has 14 residues. Per the germline V gene, CDR1 is SGHVS and CDR2 is FQNEAQ. After removal of 5 bases from V and 4 bases from J, the junction contained 4 bases not matched to a gene. The CDR3 DNA is TGTGCCAGCAGCACCAGCGGGGGGCCAGATACGCAGTATTTT. Protein product: CASSTSGGPDTQYF.

CDR3 bases: TGTGCCAGCAGCCCACCTGGGGAACTCTACAATGAGCAGTTCTTC. It is translated as CASSPPGELYNEQFF. V and J are TRBV4-2 and TRBJ2-1, with unresolved D. With 4 bases removed from V and 3 bases from J, the gap between germline ends came to 13 bases. The CDR3 runs 15 residues. Looked up from germline, CDR1 is LGHNA and CDR2 is YNFKEQ.

This clonotype was counted only a few times. The chain joins TRBV7-2 to TRBJ2-1; no clear D gene. This CDR3 spans 15 amino acids. The germline V gene encodes CDR1 SGHTA and CDR2 FQGNSA. The ends were cut back, 5 bases at V and 0 bases at J, with 11 bases in the middle. The CDR3 bases are TGTGCCAGCAGCCCCCGACTGAGCTCCTACAATGAGCAGTTCTTC. Protein product: CASSPRLSSYNEQFF.

The chain couples TRBV29-1 to TRBJ2-6; D remains unclear. CDR3 length: 12 amino acids. Between the trimmed V and J ends, which lost 6 bases and 3 bases, there was a span of 6 bases. Per germline, CDR1 SQVTM and CDR2 ANQGSEA. Written as DNA, the CDR3 is TGCAGCGTCACATTTGGGGCCAACGTCCTGACTTTC. Its translation: CSVTFGANVLTF.

This chain connects TRBV7-2 to TRBJ1-2, with D possibly TRBD1 on 5 matching bases. Germline V gene lookup returns CDR1 SGHTA and CDR2 FQGNSA. The V gene lost 1 base and the J gene lost 5 bases, with 29 bases spanning the gap. The CDR3 runs to 20 residues. The CDR3 nucleotides read TGTGCCAGCAGCTTAGTCTTGTCCGCGGGGCCCTCCCGCCGTTCATATGGCTACACCTTC. Amino acids: CASSLVLSAGPSRRSYGYTF.

The chain joins TRBV29-1 to TRBJ2-5; 12 nucleotides line up with TRBD2. Unmatched junction bases numbered 4, after V lost 1 base and J lost 1 base. CDR3 length: 16 amino acids. Germline CDR1 is SQVTM and CDR2 is ANQGSEA. The chain's CDR3 is CSVEGLAGDRQETQYF. CDR3 in DNA: TGCAGCGTTGAAGGACTAGCGGGGGACCGCCAAGAGACCCAGTACTTC.

This clonotype was detected a few times. The V and J genes are TRBV28 and TRBJ2-7; 8 nucleotides agree with TRBD2. CDR3 length equals 16 residues. CDR1 and CDR2 from the germline V gene are MDHEN and SYDVKM. J was trimmed by 2 bases and V by 6 bases; bases with no gene match: 12. CDR3 in DNA: TGTGCCAGCAGCTCCCGGGGGGGGCGCGGCCCCTACGAGCAGTACTTC. Translating gives CASSSRGGRGPYEQYF.

This chain joins TRBV10-3 and TRBJ2-5; D is uncertain. Trimming removed 2 bases from V and 5 bases from J, with 9 bases in between. Germline values: CDR1 ENHRY, CDR2 SYGVKD. This CDR3 has 13 residues. In DNA, the CDR3 is TGTGCCATCAGTGAGGACCCGCAGGAGACCCAGTACTTC. This codes for CAISEDPQETQYF.

CDR3 coding DNA: TGTGCCAGCAGCGAAATTGAAGCTTTCTTT. Protein sequence: CASSEIEAFF. The chain employs TRBV7-9 and TRBJ1-1; unclear D gene. The V and J ends lost 5 bases and 7 bases respectively, with 5 bases between them. The CDR3 runs to 10 residues. Germline V gene lookup returns CDR1 SEHNR and CDR2 FQNEAQ (reference sequence).

This clonotype came up many times. V usage is TRBV5-1 and J usage is TRBJ2-1; 12 bases are shared with TRBD2. Germline V gives CDR1 SGHRS, CDR2 YFSETQ. V trimming: 4 bases; J trimming: 8 bases; junction bases outside the gene matches: 10. The CDR3 length is 16 residues. This CDR3 is CASSVRRASGGDEQFF. CDR3 coding DNA: TGCGCCAGCAGCGTACGCAGGGCTAGCGGGGGGGATGAGCAGTTCTTC.

V and J are TRBV27 and TRBJ2-5; a possible D gene is TRBD2 (6 bases). The CDR3 loop spans 13 amino acids. Trimming cost V 5 bases and J 5 bases, with 12 bases left between them. Germline V lookup: CDR1 MNHEY, CDR2 SMNVEV (reference sequence). Written as DNA, the CDR3 is TGTGCCAGCAGTCCCCTGGAGGGGGAGACCCAGTACTTC. Its protein is CASSPLEGETQYF.

The genes are TRBV2 and TRBJ2-3; D call uncertain. With 6 bases removed from V and 3 bases from J, the gap between germline ends came to 4 bases. CDR1 is SNHLY, CDR2 FYNNEI, per germline. The CDR3 is 11 amino acids. CDR3 DNA: TGTGCCAGCAGCGAAACAGATACGCAGTATTTT. Its translation: CASSETDTQYF.

The chain is built from TRBV7-6 and TRBJ1-5; maybe TRBD1 (5 bases). Germline CDR1 reads SGHVS; CDR2 reads FNYEAQ. The CDR3 length is 20 residues. V was pared by 1 base and J by 2 bases, with 24 bases between. DNA of the CDR3: TGTGCCAGCAGCTTAGATGAAGGGGCCAAGGCTGGGTATCGCAATCAGCCCCAGCATTTT. It specifies CASSLDEGAKAGYRNQPQHF.

This clonotype came up a few times. The chain couples TRBV10-1 to TRBJ2-2; D is possibly TRBD1 (6 bases). Trimming took off 0 bases at V and 2 bases at J, with 13 bases between the two ends. This CDR3 is built from 17 residues. CDR1 and CDR2 from the germline V gene are WNHNN and SYGVQD (reference sequence). The CDR3 loop reads CASSESAWDINTGELFF. The CDR3 region has the DNA TGCGCCAGCAGTGAGTCGGCTTGGGACATAAACACCGGGGAGCTGTTTTTT.

The chain employs TRBV2 and TRBJ2-1; the D gene could be TRBD1 or TRBD2 (6 bases each). The CDR3 consists of 17 residues. From germline, CDR1 is SNHLY and CDR2 FYNNEI. The V end lost 6 bases, the J end lost 4 bases, and 22 bases lay between the germline ends. Written as DNA, the CDR3 is TGTGCCAGCAGGGAGGGGGGTGAACCGCCGTTGTACAATGAGCAGTTCTTC. This translates into CASREGGEPPLYNEQFF.